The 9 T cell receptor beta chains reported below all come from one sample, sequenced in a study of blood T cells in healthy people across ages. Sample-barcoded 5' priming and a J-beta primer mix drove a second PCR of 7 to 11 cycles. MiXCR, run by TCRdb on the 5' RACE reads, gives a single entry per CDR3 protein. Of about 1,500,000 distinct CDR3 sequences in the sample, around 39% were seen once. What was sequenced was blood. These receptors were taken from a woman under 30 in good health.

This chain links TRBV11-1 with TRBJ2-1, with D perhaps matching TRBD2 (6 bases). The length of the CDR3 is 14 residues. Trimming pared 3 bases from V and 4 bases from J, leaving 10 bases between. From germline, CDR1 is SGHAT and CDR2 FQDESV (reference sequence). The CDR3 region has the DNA TGTGCCAGCAGCTTCAGGGAGGAGTACAATGAGCAGTTCTTC. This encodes CASSFREEYNEQFF.

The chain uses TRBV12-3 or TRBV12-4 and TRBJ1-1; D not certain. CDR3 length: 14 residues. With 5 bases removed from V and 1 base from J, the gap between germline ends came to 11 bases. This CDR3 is CASSVSQPNTEAFF. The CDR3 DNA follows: TGTGCCAGCAGTGTATCACAGCCGAACACTGAAGCTTTCTTT.

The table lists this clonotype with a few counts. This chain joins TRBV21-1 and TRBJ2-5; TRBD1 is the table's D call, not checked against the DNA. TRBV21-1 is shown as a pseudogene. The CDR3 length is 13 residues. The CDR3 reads CASQGHLWETQYF. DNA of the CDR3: TGTGCCAGCCAGGGACATTTGTGGGAGACCCAGTACTTC.

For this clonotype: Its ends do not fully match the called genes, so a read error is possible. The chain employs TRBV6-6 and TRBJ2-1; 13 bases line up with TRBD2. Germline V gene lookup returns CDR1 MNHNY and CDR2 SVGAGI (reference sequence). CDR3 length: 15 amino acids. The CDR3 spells CASSRTSGGDNGQFF. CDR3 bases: TGTGCCAGCAGCCGGACTAGCGGGGGAGACAATGGGCAGTTCTTC.

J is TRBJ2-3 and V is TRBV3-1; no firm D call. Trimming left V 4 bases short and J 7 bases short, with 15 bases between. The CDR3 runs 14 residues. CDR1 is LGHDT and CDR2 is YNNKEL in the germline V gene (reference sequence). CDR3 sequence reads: CASSLGQHGYTQYF. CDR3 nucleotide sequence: TGTGCCAGCAGCCTCGGGCAGCATGGATATACGCAGTATTTT.

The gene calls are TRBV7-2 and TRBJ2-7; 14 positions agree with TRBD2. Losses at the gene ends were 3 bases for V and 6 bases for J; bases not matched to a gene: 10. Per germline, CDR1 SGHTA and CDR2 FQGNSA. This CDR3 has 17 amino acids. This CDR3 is CASSFPLGTSGSSEQYF. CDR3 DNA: TGTGCCAGCAGCTTTCCCTTGGGGACTAGCGGGAGTAGCGAGCAGTACTTC.

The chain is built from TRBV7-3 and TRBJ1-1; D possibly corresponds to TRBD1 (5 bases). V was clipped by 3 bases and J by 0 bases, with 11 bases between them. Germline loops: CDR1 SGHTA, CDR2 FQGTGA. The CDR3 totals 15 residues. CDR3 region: CASSLGVGLNTEAFF. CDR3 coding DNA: TGTGCCAGCAGCTTGGGGGTAGGGCTGAACACTGAAGCTTTCTTT.

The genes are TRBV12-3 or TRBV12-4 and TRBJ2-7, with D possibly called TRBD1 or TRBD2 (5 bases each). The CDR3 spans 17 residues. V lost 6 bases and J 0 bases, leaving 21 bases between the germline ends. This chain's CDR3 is CASSLGEHRVLSYEQYF. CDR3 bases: TGTGCCAGCAGCCTAGGGGAGCATCGGGTACTCTCCTACGAGCAGTACTTC.

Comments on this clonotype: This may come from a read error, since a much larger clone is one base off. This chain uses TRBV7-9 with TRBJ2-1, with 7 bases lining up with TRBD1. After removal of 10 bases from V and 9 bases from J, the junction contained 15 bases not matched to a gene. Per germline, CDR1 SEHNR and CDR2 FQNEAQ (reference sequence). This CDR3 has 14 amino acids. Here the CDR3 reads CANRGQLKSGEQFF. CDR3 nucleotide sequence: TGTGCCAACAGGGGCCAACTCAAAAGTGGTGAGCAGTTCTTC.